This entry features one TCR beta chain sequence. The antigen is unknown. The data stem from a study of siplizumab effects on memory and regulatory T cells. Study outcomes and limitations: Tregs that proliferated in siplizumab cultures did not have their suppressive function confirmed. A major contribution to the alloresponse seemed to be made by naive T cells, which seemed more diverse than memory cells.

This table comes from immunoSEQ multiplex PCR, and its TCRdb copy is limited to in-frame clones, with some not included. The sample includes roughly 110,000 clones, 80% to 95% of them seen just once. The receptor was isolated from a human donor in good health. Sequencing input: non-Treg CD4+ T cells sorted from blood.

CDR3 loop: CASSPNSETQYF. Written as DNA, the CDR3 is TGCGCCAGCAGCCCTAATAGTGAGACCCAGTACTTC. The V and J genes are TRBV5-1 and TRBJ2-5; D not resolved. CDR1 and CDR2 from the germline V gene are SGHRS and YFSETQ. The CDR3 loop spans 12 amino acids. Trimming removed 4 bases from V and 5 bases from J, with 9 bases in between.